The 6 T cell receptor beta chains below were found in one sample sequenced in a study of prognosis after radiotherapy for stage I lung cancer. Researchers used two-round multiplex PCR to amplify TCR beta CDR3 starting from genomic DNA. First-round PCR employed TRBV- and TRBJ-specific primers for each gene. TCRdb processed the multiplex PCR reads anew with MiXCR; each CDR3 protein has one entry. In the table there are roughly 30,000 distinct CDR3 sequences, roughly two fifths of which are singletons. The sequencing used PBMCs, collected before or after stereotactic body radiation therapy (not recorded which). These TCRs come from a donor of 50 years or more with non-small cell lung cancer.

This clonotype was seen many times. The CDR3 spells CASSGGPGMNYEQYF. In DNA form, the CDR3 reads TGCGCCAGCAGTGGGGGGCCGGGGATGAACTACGAGCAGTACTTC. This rearrangement joins TRBV10-2 to TRBJ2-7; D might be TRBD1 (6 bases). CDR1 WSHSY and CDR2 SAAADI come from the germline V gene. Trimming shortened V by 4 bases and J by 3 bases, and 16 bases separated the two germline ends. The CDR3 has 15 amino acids.

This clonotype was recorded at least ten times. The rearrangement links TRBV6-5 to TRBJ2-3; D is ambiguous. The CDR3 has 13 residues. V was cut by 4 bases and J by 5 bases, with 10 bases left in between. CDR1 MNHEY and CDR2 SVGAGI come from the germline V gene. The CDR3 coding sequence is TGTGCCAGCAGTTCGCCTCTGGGAGATACGCAGTATTTT. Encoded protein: CASSSPLGDTQYF.

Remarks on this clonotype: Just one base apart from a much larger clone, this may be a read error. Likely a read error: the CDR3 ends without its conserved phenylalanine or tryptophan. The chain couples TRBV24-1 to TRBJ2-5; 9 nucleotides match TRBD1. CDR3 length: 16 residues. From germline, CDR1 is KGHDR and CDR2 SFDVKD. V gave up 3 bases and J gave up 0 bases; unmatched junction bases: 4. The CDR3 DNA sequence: TGTGCCACCAGTGATGGGGGGACAGGGTACCAAGAGACCCAGTACCTC. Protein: CATSDGGTGYQETQYL.

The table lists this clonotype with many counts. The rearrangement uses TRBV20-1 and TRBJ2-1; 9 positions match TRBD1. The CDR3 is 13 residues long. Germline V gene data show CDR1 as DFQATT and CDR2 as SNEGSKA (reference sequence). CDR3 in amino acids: CSGSGQGYNEQFF. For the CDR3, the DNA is TGCAGCGGCTCGGGACAGGGCTACAATGAGCAGTTCTTC.

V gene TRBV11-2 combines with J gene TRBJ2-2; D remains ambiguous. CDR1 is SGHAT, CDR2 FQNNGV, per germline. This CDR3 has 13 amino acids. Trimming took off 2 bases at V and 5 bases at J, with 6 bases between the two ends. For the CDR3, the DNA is TGTGCCAGCAGCTTACGGCAGACCGGGGAGCTGTTTTTT. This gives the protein CASSLRQTGELFF.

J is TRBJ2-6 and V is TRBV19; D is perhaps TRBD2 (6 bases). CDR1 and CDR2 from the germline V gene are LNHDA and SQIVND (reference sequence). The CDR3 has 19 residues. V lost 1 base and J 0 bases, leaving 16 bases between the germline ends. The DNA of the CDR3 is TGTGCCAGTAGTATAGGCACACTAGCAATCTCCTCTGGGGCCAACGTCCTGACTTTC. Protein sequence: CASSIGTLAISSGANVLTF.